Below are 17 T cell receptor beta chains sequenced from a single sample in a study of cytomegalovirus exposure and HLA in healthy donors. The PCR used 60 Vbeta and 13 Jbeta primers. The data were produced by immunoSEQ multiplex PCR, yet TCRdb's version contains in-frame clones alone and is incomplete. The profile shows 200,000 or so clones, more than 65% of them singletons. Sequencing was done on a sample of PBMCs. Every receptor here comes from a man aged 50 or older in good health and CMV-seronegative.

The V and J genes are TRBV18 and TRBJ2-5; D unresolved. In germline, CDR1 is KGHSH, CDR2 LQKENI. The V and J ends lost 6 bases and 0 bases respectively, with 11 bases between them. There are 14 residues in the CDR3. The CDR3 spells CASSPDLYQETQYF. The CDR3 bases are TGTGCCAGCTCGCCCGACTTGTACCAAGAGACCCAGTACTTC.

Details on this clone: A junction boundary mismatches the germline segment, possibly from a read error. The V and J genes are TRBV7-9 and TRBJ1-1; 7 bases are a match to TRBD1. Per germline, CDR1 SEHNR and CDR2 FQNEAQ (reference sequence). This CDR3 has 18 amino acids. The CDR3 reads CSSSLGLLYRGSNTEAFF. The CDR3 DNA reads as TGTTCCAGCAGCTTAGGCCTACTGTACAGGGGCTCGAACACTGAAGCTTTCTTT.

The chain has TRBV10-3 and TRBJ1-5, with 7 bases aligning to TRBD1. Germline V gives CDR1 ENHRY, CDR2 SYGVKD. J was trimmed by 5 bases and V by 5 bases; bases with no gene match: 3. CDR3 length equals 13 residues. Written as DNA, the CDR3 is TGTGCCATCAGTCGGACAGGAGATCAGCCCCAGCATTTT. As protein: CAISRTGDQPQHF.

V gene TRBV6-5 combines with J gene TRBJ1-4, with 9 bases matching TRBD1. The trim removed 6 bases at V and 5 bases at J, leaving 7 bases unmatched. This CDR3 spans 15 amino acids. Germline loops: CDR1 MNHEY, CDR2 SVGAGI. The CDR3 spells CASSITGTGNEKLFF. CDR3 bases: TGTGCCAGCAGCATTACCGGGACAGGGAATGAAAAACTGTTTTTT.

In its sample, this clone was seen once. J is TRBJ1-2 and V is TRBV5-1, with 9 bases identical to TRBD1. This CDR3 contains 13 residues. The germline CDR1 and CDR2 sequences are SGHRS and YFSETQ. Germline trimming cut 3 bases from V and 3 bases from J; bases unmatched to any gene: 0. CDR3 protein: CASSWTGDYGYTF. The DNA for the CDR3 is TGCGCCAGCAGCTGGACAGGGGACTATGGCTACACCTTC.

The CDR3 sequence: CASSPIQRGIYEQYF. In nucleotides, the CDR3 is TGTGCCAGCTCACCAATACAGCGGGGTATTTACGAGCAGTACTTC. The chain is built from TRBV18 and TRBJ2-7; 7 positions match TRBD2. The V gene end was trimmed by 2 bases and the J gene end by 4 bases; junction bases not matched to a gene: 8. Per the germline V gene, CDR1 is KGHSH and CDR2 is LQKENI. The CDR3 sequence is 15 residues long.

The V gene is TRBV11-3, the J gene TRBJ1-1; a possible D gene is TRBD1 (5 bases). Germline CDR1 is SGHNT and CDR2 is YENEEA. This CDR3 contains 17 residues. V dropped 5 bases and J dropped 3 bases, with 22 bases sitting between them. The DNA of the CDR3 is TGTGCCAGCAGCCCACGACAGTGGGGTGGGAGGGACACTGAAGCTTTCTTT. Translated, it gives CASSPRQWGGRDTEAFF.

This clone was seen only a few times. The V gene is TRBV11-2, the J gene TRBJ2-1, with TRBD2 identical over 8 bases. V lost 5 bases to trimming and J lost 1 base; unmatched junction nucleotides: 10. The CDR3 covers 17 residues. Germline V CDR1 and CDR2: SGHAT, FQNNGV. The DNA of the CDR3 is TGTGCCAGCAGCCACCCCTCTAGCGGGCCATCCTACAATGAGCAGTTCTTC. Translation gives CASSHPSSGPSYNEQFF.

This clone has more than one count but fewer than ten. DNA for the CDR3: TGCAGCGTTGAGACTCGCGGGGGGGCGTACAATGAGCAGTTCTTC. As protein: CSVETRGGAYNEQFF. The genes are TRBV29-1 and TRBJ2-1, with 9 bases aligning to TRBD2. The V gene end was trimmed by 3 bases and the J gene end by 4 bases; junction bases not matched to a gene: 7. CDR1 and CDR2 (germline): SQVTM, ANQGSEA. The length of the CDR3 is 15 residues.

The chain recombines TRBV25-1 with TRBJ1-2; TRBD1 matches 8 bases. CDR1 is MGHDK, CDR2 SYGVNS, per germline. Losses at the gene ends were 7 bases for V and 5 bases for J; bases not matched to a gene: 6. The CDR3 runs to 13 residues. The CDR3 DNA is TGTGCCAGCACCACGGACAGGGAGTATGGCTACACCTTC. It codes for CASTTDREYGYTF.

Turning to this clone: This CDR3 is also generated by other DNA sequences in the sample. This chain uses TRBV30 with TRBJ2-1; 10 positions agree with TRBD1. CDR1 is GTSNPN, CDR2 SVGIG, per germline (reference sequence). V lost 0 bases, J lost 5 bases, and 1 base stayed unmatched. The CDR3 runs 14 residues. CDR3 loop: CAWSVGQGDNEQFF. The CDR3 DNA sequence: TGTGCCTGGAGTGTAGGACAGGGGGACAATGAGCAGTTCTTC. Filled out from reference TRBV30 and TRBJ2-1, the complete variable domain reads SQTIHQWPATLVQPVGSPLSLECTVEGTSNPNLYWYRQAAGRGLQLLFYSVGIGQISSEVPQNLSASRPQDRQFILSSKKLLLSDSGFYLCAWSVGQGDNEQFFGPGTRLTVL.

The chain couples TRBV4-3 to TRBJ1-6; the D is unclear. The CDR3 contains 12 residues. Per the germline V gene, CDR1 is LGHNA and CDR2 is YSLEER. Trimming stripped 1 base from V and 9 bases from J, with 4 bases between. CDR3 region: CASSQGSSPLHF. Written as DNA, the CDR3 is TGCGCCAGCAGCCAAGGGAGTTCACCCCTCCACTTT.

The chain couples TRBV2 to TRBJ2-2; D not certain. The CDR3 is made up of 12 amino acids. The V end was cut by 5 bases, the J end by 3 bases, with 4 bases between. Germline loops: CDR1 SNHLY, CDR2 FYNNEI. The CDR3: CASSIYTGELFF. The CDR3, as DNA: TGTGCCAGCAGTATATACACCGGGGAGCTGTTTTTT.

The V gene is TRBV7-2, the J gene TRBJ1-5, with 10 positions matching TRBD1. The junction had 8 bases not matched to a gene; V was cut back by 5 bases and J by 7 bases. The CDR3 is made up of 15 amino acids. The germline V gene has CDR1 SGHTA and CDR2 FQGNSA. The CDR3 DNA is TGTGCCAGCAGCCTTCGACAGGGGGCAGACCAGCCCCAGCATTTT. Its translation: CASSLRQGADQPQHF.

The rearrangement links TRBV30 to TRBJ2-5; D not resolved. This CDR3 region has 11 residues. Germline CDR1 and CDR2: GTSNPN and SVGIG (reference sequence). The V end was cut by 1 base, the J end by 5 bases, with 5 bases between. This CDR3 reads CAWSGRETQYF. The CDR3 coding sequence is TGTGCCTGGAGTGGTCGTGAGACCCAGTACTTC. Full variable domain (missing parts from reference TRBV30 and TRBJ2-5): SQTIHQWPATLVQPVGSPLSLECTVEGTSNPNLYWYRQAAGRGLQLLFYSVGIGQISSEVPQNLSASRPQDRQFILSSKKLLLSDSGFYLCAWSGRETQYFGPGTRLLVL.

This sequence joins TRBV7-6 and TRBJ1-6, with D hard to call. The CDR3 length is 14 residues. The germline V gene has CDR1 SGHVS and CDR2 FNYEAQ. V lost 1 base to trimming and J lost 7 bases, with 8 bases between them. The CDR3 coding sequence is TGTGCCAGCAGCTTAGTGGGAGCGAATTCACCCCTCCACTTT. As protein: CASSLVGANSPLHF.

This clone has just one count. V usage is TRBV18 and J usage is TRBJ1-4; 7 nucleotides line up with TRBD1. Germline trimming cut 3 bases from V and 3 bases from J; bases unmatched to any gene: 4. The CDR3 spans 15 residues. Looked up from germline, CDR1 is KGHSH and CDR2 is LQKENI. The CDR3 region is CASSPGGTANEKLFF. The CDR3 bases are TGTGCCAGCTCACCCGGCGGGACAGCTAATGAAAAACTGTTTTTT.